The clone carrying this T cell receptor (beta chain) was counted a few times. Its target is unknown. TCRdb used MiXCR to reprocess the 5' RACE reads, holding one entry per CDR3 protein. The sample lists around 370,000 distinct CDR3 sequences, roughly 21% occurring once. The V gene's germline CDR1 is MNHEY and CDR2 SMNVEV (reference sequence). This CDR3 has 15 residues. Trimming pared 5 bases from V and 3 bases from J, leaving 17 bases between. The entry originates in a study of T-cell memory formation after mild COVID-19. The study, taken as a whole, reports: Of the contracting clones, CD4+ ones lay mainly in CM and EM, and CD8+ ones in EMRA.

The chain has TRBV27 and TRBJ2-7; the D is unclear. The receptor was isolated from an adult woman who had mild COVID-19 (a few samples of this study predate the infection). Cell type and time point are not known. The specimen was PBMCs or a T cell subset sorted from them (not recorded which). The CDR3 reads CASSRREQQLYEQYF. The CDR3 DNA reads TGTGCCAGCAGTAGAAGGGAACAGCAACTCTACGAGCAGTACTTC.